This entry describes one TCR beta chain. Its antigen target is currently unknown. No qualities accompany the bases; no much larger clone lies one base away. Each collaborating institution followed its own protocols to collect whole blood in K2EDTA tubes. Collaborator samples were shipped for TCRbeta analysis as frozen whole blood, isolated PBMCs, or DNA extracted from either sample type. This sample was included in a study of blood T cell repertoires in COVID-19 (dated by TCRdb to the early 2020s). About the study as a whole: Collaborator samples came from the United States, Italy and Spain and covered acute and convalescent phases of COVID-19. The material from the prospective study consisted of cDNA or gDNA derived from T cells, B-cell-depleted T cells, or PBMCs. Subjects who had been exposed to COVID-19, were actively infected with it, or had recovered from it provided the deeply sampled blood TCRbeta repertoires that made up the dataset. The repertoires were released in a freely available public database meant as a resource for research on the immune response to SARS-CoV-2. The samples were drawn from the first 160 participants of the ongoing ImmuneRACE study and from 1,200 or so subjects provided by 6 global collaborators. The sample metadata nearly always contained a de-identified subject ID, COVID-19 status, age in years and sex. HLA class I and class II types, where available, came from metadata supplied by the sample provider rather than from assay-based typing.

Trimming leaves V shorter by 8 bases and J shorter by 3 bases, with the junction holding 9 bases beyond the gene matches. The CDR3 starts with the cysteine, ends with the phenylalanine, and has 16 residues. Only the CDR3 DNA stays, 48 bases, in frame from base 1. The germline V gene supplies CDR1 SGHRS and CDR2 YFSETQ. The immunoSEQ Assay, a bias-controlled multiplex PCR, was used to amplify TCRbeta CDR3 regions from genomic DNA. Per the original workflow: The number of nucleated cells in each sample was estimated from the amplification of reference gene primers within the assay. To quantify the absolute abundance of each unique TCRbeta CDR3 rearrangement, sequence reads were collapsed and filtered. For each sample, productive Simpson clonality was calculated as the square root of Simpson's diversity index over productive rearrangements. What TCRdb holds here is the immuneACCESS table cut down to in-frame rearrangements. Part of the clones is not present; checked against another copy, under half of the missing clones reflect an unresolved V gene, and the others are unexplained. Clone size and V and J calls were adopted from that table, with D and trimming inferred from the DNA. This sample lists about 150,000 clones; 89% were detected once. The ten most abundant clones make up around 2.9% of the sample.

Paper-wide results and their limitations: Clinical and demographic metadata were provided uncurated, with the amount varying by source and participant.

Sequenced input: peripheral blood. The chain links TRBV5-1 with TRBJ2-2; 11 nucleotides in the junction match TRBD1. This TCR came from a man aged 55 to 70 with acute or convalescent COVID-19. The CDR3 protein sequence reads: CASFTGQGADTGELFF. The bases are TGCGCCAGTTTTACTGGACAGGGGGCTGACACCGGGGAGCTGTTTTTT.